This T cell receptor beta chain was recovered during a study of memory CD4+ T cells and cytomegalovirus serostatus. In the study overall: This sample comes from healthy Belgian adults, fewer than ten CMV seropositive, 24 seronegative.

Single viable CD3+CD4+CD8-CD45RO+ cells were sorted as the memory CD4+ T cells. Positive selection with CD4 microbeads enriched total CD4+ T cells. V was cut by 3 bases and J by 3 bases, with 7 bases left in between. The germline gives CDR1 SGHRS, CDR2 YFSETQ. The CDR3 is 12 amino acids. Points on this clone: Its target is not known.

As handled by the study authors: Out-of-frame sequences were removed, leaving about 2.2 million distinct TCRbeta sequences. This table comes from immunoSEQ multiplex PCR, and its TCRdb copy is limited to in-frame clones, with some not included. V, J and clone size are taken as reported in that table, and D and trimming were inferred from the DNA itself. The repertoire includes some 46,000 clones, 79% of them detected once, and 0.95% to 1.2% sits in the top ten. Study findings and constraints: Each of 60 to 80 CMV-associated TCRbeta sequences occurred in one to five individuals.

The V and J genes are TRBV5-1 and TRBJ2-7; a possible D gene is TRBD2 (5 bases). The clonotype originates from an adult in good health and CMV-seronegative. The sequenced sample consisted of memory CD4+ T cells from blood. Here the CDR3 DNA reads TGCGCCAGCAGCTCCCGGGACTACGAGCAGTACTTC. Its protein is CASSSRDYEQYF.